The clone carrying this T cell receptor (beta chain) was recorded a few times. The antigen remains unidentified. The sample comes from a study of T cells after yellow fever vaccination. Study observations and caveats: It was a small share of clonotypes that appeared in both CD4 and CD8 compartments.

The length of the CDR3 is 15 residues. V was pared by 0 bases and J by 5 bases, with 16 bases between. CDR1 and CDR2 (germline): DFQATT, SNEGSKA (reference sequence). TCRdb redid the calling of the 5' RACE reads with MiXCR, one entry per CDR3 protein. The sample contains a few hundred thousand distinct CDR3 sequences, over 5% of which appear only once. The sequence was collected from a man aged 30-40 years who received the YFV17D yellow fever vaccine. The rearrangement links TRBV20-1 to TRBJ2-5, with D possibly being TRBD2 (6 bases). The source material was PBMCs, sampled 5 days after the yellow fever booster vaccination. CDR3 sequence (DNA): TGCAGTGCTAGAGATTCAGCGGGCCCACGTGAGACCCAGTACTTC. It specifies CSARDSAGPRETQYF.